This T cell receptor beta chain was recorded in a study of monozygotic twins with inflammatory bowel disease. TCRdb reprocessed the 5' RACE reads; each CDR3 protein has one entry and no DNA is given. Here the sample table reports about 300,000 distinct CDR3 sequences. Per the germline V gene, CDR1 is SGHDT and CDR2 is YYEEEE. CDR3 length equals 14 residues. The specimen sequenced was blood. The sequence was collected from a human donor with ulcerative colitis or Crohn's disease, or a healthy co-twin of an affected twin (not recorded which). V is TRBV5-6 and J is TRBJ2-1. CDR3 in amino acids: CASSLILMLNEQFF.